This T cell receptor (beta chain) was captured in a study of breast tumors, draining lymph nodes, adjacent tissues (dated by TCRdb to 2016 to 2017). Regarding the study in general: In breast cancer patients, the study compared the TCR beta repertoires of tumor, adjacent nontumor tissue and axillary lymph nodes. The study was designed to assess the relationships and possible T-cell exchange between tumor, surrounding tissue and draining lymph node repertoires in human breast cancer.

This clonotype was counted at least ten times. What this receptor recognizes is not known. The sample holds no much larger clone one base away, and base qualities are not on file. TCRdb names Illumina HiSeq 2000 as the instrument used. Multiplex PCR amplification was used to generate the TCR beta chain libraries. High-throughput sequencing was used to analyze the amplified TCR beta chain products. TCRdb trimmed the raw reads at Q25, called clones with MiXCR and kept productive beta chains. Rows merge per CDR3 protein into single entries with the most common DNA and genes. The sample profile shows approximately 140,000 distinct CDR3 sequences; 30% to 35% of them were found once. In total, the top ten clones hold around 2.3% of the sample. The cysteine opens and the phenylalanine closes a CDR3 of 13 amino acids. Only CDR3 DNA is held: 39 bases, read in frame from base 1. Taken from the germline V gene, the CDR1 and CDR2 loops are MNHEY and SVGAGI. The germline ends are 11 bases apart after V is trimmed by 6 bases and J by 3 bases.

Lymph node samples were obtained from the axillary draining lymph nodes of breast cancer patients. General findings and caveats noted by the study authors: Tumors showed preferential V and J gene usage, and their T-cell repertoire diversity fell below that of lymph nodes yet above that of nontumor tissue. The conclusion that tumor T cells originate in lymph nodes was presented as consistent with a hypothesis rather than as directly demonstrated. The data were considered consistent with the idea that most tumor T cells come from the lymph node and then expand in tumor tissue. Tumor and nontumor tissue repertoires were found to be significantly more similar in luminal-like than in basal-like breast cancer.

The sequence links TRBV6-5 to TRBJ1-2; no D gene can be assigned with confidence. Source material: axillary lymph node tissue. The clonotype comes from a female donor with breast cancer. Some clones in this sample may be carry-over from other donors' samples. The encoded CDR3 is CASSFQSHYGYTF. DNA sequence: TGTGCCAGCAGCTTTCAGTCTCACTATGGCTACACCTTC.